These T cell receptor beta chains were read from a single sample in a study of beta chain features in type 1 diabetes. Repertoires were generated with immunoSEQ multiplex PCR, while TCRdb's copy carries only in-frame clones and drops some. The sample yields about 250,000 clones, 13% to 15% seen once. The sample consisted of naive CD4+ T cells from blood. The receptor set was obtained from a woman aged 40-49 years in good health. The CDR3 runs from the conserved cysteine through the conserved F or W. The D gene is left open where the match is weak. Size is stated for part of the rows, as once, few or many counts, or as a class when the clone is expanded.

D gene	V gene	clone size	J gene	CDR3 protein	CDR3 DNA
NA	TRBV7-9	NA	TRBJ2-3	CASSFGAGGTDTQYF	TGTGCCAGCAGCTTCGGAGCAGGGGGGACAGATACGCAGTATTTT
NA	TRBV7-7	NA	TRBJ2-3	CASSRQDTDTQYF	TGTGCTAGCAGCCGACAGGATACAGATACGCAGTATTTT
NA	TRBV7-7	NA	TRBJ2-7	CASSLSSTSHEQYF	TGTGCTAGCAGCTTGAGCTCTACTTCCCACGAGCAGTACTTC
NA	TRBV18	NA	TRBJ2-7	CASSPYVVGVSYEQYF	TGTGCCAGCTCACCCTACGTCGTCGGGGTATCCTACGAGCAGTACTTC
TRBD1	TRBV29-1	NA	TRBJ2-7	CSVRDRESYEQYF	TGCAGCGTTCGGGACAGGGAATCCTACGAGCAGTACTTC
NA	TRBV4-3	few	TRBJ2-3	CASSQVDRTDTQYF	TGCGCCAGCAGCCAAGTAGACAGAACAGATACGCAGTATTTT
NA	TRBV4-1	few	TRBJ1-2	CASSQDPGRVYGYTF	TGCGCCAGCAGCCAAGATCCCGGGCGGGTCTATGGCTACACCTTC
NA	TRBV18	NA	TRBJ1-1	CASSPTSDIRNTEAFF	TGTGCCAGCTCACCAACATCGGACATAAGGAACACTGAAGCTTTCTTT
NA	TRBV7-2	few	TRBJ2-7	CASSLVSVYEQYF	TGTGCCAGCAGCTTGGTATCAGTCTACGAGCAGTACTTC
TRBD2	TRBV6-6	NA	TRBJ2-1	CASSYLAGGSYNEQFF	TGTGCCAGCAGTTACTTAGCGGGGGGCTCCTACAATGAGCAGTTCTTC
NA	TRBV5-4	few	TRBJ1-1	CASSPRRGGHTEAFF	TGTGCCAGCAGCCCCCGGAGGGGTGGGCACACTGAAGCTTTCTTT
TRBD1	TRBV5-1	few	TRBJ2-5	CASSNDRGPVETQYF	TGCGCCAGCAGCAACGACAGGGGGCCGGTAGAGACCCAGTACTTC
NA	TRBV27	few	TRBJ2-1	CASSSSTGNEQFF	TGTGCCAGCAGTAGTAGCACCGGCAATGAGCAGTTCTTC
TRBD2	TRBV6-4	NA	TRBJ2-1	CASSDTGTSSHEQFF	TGTGCCAGCAGTGACACAGGGACTAGCAGTCATGAGCAGTTCTTC
TRBD1	TRBV7-2	NA	TRBJ2-1	CASSFWGQGHNEQFF	TGTGCCAGCAGCTTTTGGGGACAGGGGCACAATGAGCAGTTCTTC
NA	TRBV11-2	NA	TRBJ2-2	CASSSTRTGELFF	TGTGCCAGCAGCTCCACTAGGACCGGGGAGCTGTTTTTT
NA	TRBV5-1	NA	TRBJ2-1	CASSQSTVSDEQFF	TGCGCCAGCAGCCAATCGACAGTGTCTGATGAGCAGTTCTTC
NA	TRBV13	few	TRBJ1-1	CASSSLAENTEAFF	TGTGCCAGCAGCTCCTTAGCGGAGAACACTGAAGCTTTCTTT
TRBD2	TRBV6-5	few	TRBJ2-3	CASSYSTSGKRDTQYF	TGTGCCAGCAGTTACTCGACTAGCGGAAAACGAGATACGCAGTATTTT
NA	TRBV7-2	NA	TRBJ2-1	CASSQGGQRLFF	TGTGCCAGCAGCCAAGGGGGTCAGCGGCTGTTCTTC
NA	TRBV29-1	few	TRBJ2-1	CSVGQPSSYNEQFF	TGCAGCGTTGGGCAACCCAGCTCCTACAATGAGCAGTTCTTC
NA	TRBV2	few	TRBJ1-2	CATGGEYGYTF	TGTGCCACGGGAGGCGAATATGGCTACACCTTC
NA	TRBV4-3	few	TRBJ2-7	CASSQDLWSSYEQYF	TGCGCCAGCAGCCAAGATCTGTGGAGCTCCTACGAGCAGTACTTC
TRBD1	TRBV6-5	NA	TRBJ2-1	CASSYSPGTVGYEQFF	TGTGCCAGCAGTTACTCCCCCGGGACAGTGGGTTATGAGCAGTTCTTC
NA	TRBV18	NA	TRBJ1-2	CASSPRTASSDNDGYTF	TGTGCCAGCTCACCGAGGACAGCCTCTAGTGATAACGATGGCTACACCTTC
NA	TRBV7-2	NA	TRBJ2-5	CASPEGSGHQETQYF	TGTGCCAGTCCCGAAGGTAGCGGCCACCAAGAGACCCAGTACTTC
NA	TRBV19	few	TRBJ1-1	CASSIDAMNTEAFF	TGTGCCAGTAGTATTGATGCGATGAACACTGAAGCTTTCTTT
TRBD2	TRBV5-1	few	TRBJ2-1	CASSLISGSSYNEQFF	TGCGCCAGCAGCTTGATAAGCGGGAGCTCCTACAATGAGCAGTTCTTC
NA	TRBV10-1	NA	TRBJ2-3	CASSEDRDSSSTDTQYF	TGCGCCAGCAGTGAAGACCGGGACTCGTCTAGCACAGATACGCAGTATTTT
TRBD1	TRBV5-1	few	TRBJ2-3	CASSVDRGRTDTQYF	TGCGCCAGCAGCGTCGACAGGGGCCGCACAGATACGCAGTATTTT
NA	TRBV29-1	NA	TRBJ2-7	CSVMGLGLASYEQYF	TGCAGCGTGATGGGGCTGGGGCTCGCTTCCTACGAGCAGTACTTC
NA	TRBV5-1	NA	TRBJ2-3	CASSLVVQTTDTQYF	TGCGCCAGCAGCTTGGTGGTACAGACCACAGATACGCAGTATTTT